Reported below is one T cell receptor (beta chain). The antigen is not known. PCR used 60 Vbeta primers and 13 Jbeta primers. Data came from immunoSEQ multiplex PCR; TCRdb stores just in-frame clones and leaves some out. Of roughly 120,000 clones in the sample, around 77% were seen once. This sample was taken from a study of cytomegalovirus exposure and HLA in healthy donors. Germline V CDR1 and CDR2: SGHNT, YYREEE (reference sequence). CDR3 length: 18 residues. V was pared by 0 bases and J by 4 bases, with 15 bases of the junction left unmatched. Study findings and constraints: Excluded were some V segments that proved indistinguishable, including TRBV6-2 and TRBV6-3. With further analysis later on, most CMV-associated TCR beta chains appeared HLA-restricted. Immune exposure data for these donors was limited to CMV serostatus.

The gene calls are TRBV5-4 and TRBJ2-5; 7 bases are shared with TRBD2. The sequence was obtained from a woman aged 25 to 45 in good health and CMV-seropositive. The sequenced material came from PBMCs. This chain's CDR3 is CASSLEGGIPGGGETQYF. The CDR3 nucleotides read TGTGCCAGCAGCTTGGAAGGCGGAATCCCCGGCGGGGGAGAGACCCAGTACTTC.